This entry is about one TCR beta chain. Antigen specificity is unknown. Sequenced by immunoSEQ multiplex PCR; TCRdb stores in-frame clones only, minus some. The sample holds 10,000 to 15,000 clones, about 85% seen once. This sample is drawn from a study of STAT3 mutations in large granular lymphocyte leukemia. The CDR3 totals 14 residues. Per germline, CDR1 SGHVS and CDR2 FQNEAQ. Trimming left V 0 bases short and J 2 bases short, with 7 bases between. Study-level findings and limits: In T-cell large granular lymphocyte leukemia, about half of patients showed multiple immunodominant subclonotypes.

V usage is TRBV7-8 and J usage is TRBJ1-1; maybe TRBD1 (5 bases). The sequenced sample was peripheral blood mononuclear cells. The clonotype comes from a man aged 60 to 69 with T-cell large granular lymphocyte leukemia. Some clones in this sample may be carry-over from other donors' samples. CDR3 DNA: TGTGCCAGCAGCTTAGCGGGACTTAACACTGAAGCTTTCTTT. Residues: CASSLAGLNTEAFF.